This TCR beta chain came from a study of cytomegalovirus exposure and HLA in healthy donors listed by TCRdb under 2017. Broadly, across the study: In an earlier analysis of roughly 500 of the donors, around 290 Gb of sequence data and 117 million unique TCR beta sequences from about 190 million T cells were reported. Class I and class II HLA loci were covered by the typing at four-digit resolution. Genome-wide SNP genotypes for about 65% of the roughly 670 donors were used in a later genetic analysis, which treated that subset as a discovery cohort. The study used immunosequencing to profile the T cell repertoires of more than 650 subjects and linked those repertoires to cytomegalovirus serostatus. About five DR-DQ haplotypes were handled as single units for association and clustering because linkage in the cohort was strong. High-throughput TCR immunosequencing, statistical association of individual TCRs with disease status, and machine learning were combined to predict cytomegalovirus infection status. Rather than using new phenotypic data, the later analysis identified candidate immune exposures from TCR beta sequences and from how often those sequences occurred across donors. Every discovery cohort repertoire had been produced on one sequencing platform. Alongside the repertoire data, information on donor age, sex, ethnicity and CMV serostatus was compiled. On average, around 240,000 unique TCR beta nucleotide sequences were sequenced per donor among fewer than 500 genotyped donors of the cohort, with about 19% of those sequences being non-productive. An earlier analysis of some 500 of the donors applied high-throughput TCR beta sequencing to assess whether each TCR beta V gene segment acted as functional or pseudogenic. Typing coverage differed by locus: A, B, C, DRB1 and DQB1 were typed in roughly 620-640 donors, DQA1 in 500 to 550, DPA1 in 600 to 610, and DPB1 in just under 490. Approximately 300 gigabases of sequencing data and 70 million to 95 million unique TCR sequences made up an early release that covered over 550 HLA-typed donors. Among the approximately 420 genotyped donors, about 85% belonged to the genetic ancestry cluster associated with self-reported Caucasian donors. Along with the roughly 670-subject first cohort, a separate validation cohort of over 90 different subjects was used. A later analysis re-examined previously published TCR beta repertoires from more than 600 donors and added high-resolution HLA genotyping to investigate patterns of TCR occurrence. The aim of the study was to test whether cataloging public T cell receptors could identify signatures of past pathogen exposure. The research as a whole found: CMV serostatus was the only immune exposure information available for the cohort. Several of the top co-occurrence clusters appeared to be linked to parvovirus B19, influenza, CMV and Epstein-Barr virus, according to a later analysis. A later analysis found that HLA-associated TCR beta chains were more clonally expanded and had lower generation probabilities than equally common non-associated chains. In both the original and validation cohorts, the classifier was reported to diagnose cytomegalovirus status with high specificity and sensitivity. In vitro tests confirmed that a few of the cytomegalovirus-associated TCR beta chains recognize cytomegalovirus antigens. The authors suggested that the approach could potentially be generalized to other disease states and immunological phenotypes. An earlier analysis of approximately 500 of the donors showed that most TCR beta V segments appeared in productive rearrangements either about 87% or about 30% of the time, which broadly matched IMGT annotations. Because HLA typing was unavailable for some donors at each locus, only the typed subset was used in association tests. In a later analysis, TCR association rates were found to vary across HLA loci, with the most associated TCRs seen for DRB1 alleles and the fewest for HLA-C alleles. The cohort was sequenced for TCR beta chains only, and without alpha or paired-chain data the features that could be detected were limited. Some IMGT-functional V segments, including TRBV6-2 and TRBV6-3, could not be told apart with the 87-base-pair reads, so those segments were excluded. A further reported finding was that TCR beta sequences accurately predicted the HLA-A and HLA-B alleles for most subjects in the first cohort. A later analysis found that most CMV-associated TCR beta chains appeared HLA-restricted, with HLA associations seemingly driven largely by CMV exposure. The earlier analysis of about 600 of the donors excluded some 15 rarely observed V segments, including chromosome 9 orphons, because counts were too low. Specific HLA alleles were associated with over 15,000 TCR beta sequences at a false discovery rate of 0.05 in a later analysis. A group of highly shared sequence variants was considered likely to be a technical artifact of the sequencing pipeline. The study gave a list of about 160 TCR beta chains associated with cytomegalovirus. In a later genetic analysis, fewer N-insertions in productive TCRs were reported among donors in an Asian-associated ancestry cluster than the roughly 700-donor mean. Linkage disequilibrium might explain the correlated functional status among segregating V segments, but an unknown experimental factor could not be ruled out. Sequencing depth was assumed to be roughly uniform across donors in the presence/absence analyses, though that assumption may not hold. When HLA alleles, especially DR and DQ, strongly co-occurred, attributing TCR associations to individual alleles was difficult. Most TCR sequences were observed very rarely across donors, whereas some public TCRs were present in many individuals. An association between a missense DCLRE1C variant and V-gene and J-gene trimming of TCR beta chains was found in a later genetic analysis and replicated in an independent cohort.

Library construction relied on the immunoSEQ multiplex PCR assay. For the multiplex PCR, a mixture combining 60 forward primers for TCR Vbeta segments and 13 reverse primers for TCR Jbeta segments was used. Amplification of the CDR3 region of rearranged TCR beta genes was performed with a multiplex PCR assay on genomic DNA. On the Illumina HiSeq System, the amplified TCR beta libraries were sequenced as 87-base-pair reads. Processing in the source paper ran as follows. A later analysis tallied 75 million to 85 million unique TCR beta chains across the 550 to 850 repertoires, and around 12 million of those chains were shared by two or more donors. Raw reads were error-corrected and collapsed into unique sequences with a nearest-neighbor algorithm that merged closely related sequences to remove PCR and sequencing errors. To assign V, D and J gene segments, CDR3 sequences were aligned to IMGT reference sequences. For a sequence to be retained, a match of at least six nucleotides to both a V gene segment and a J gene segment was required. Rearrangements were called productive when the CDR3 lacked stop codons and stayed in frame with V and J; all others were non-productive. Following IMGT convention, CDR3 was defined as the stretch from the second conserved V-encoded cysteine to the conserved J-encoded phenylalanine. The earlier analysis of about 610 of the donors excluded sequences that lacked an unambiguous match to a single V gene segment. In an earlier analysis of 587 of the donors, V segments were called functional above 56.7% productive rearrangements and were called segregating when the between-donor standard deviation exceeded 5%. A statistical classification framework was built to diagnose cytomegalovirus status from the catalog of TCR beta chain sequences. In a later analysis, V and J genes were assigned by comparing TCR nucleotide sequences against IMGT/GENE-DB human TR gene sequences. In a later analysis, CDR3 sequences and most-parsimonious VDJ recombination scenarios were assigned using the TCRdist pipeline. A later analysis defined each TCR beta chain by its CDR3 amino acid sequence plus V-gene family, and excluded reads lacking a unique V-gene family. In a later analysis, fewer than 600 highly shared, low-generation-probability nucleotide sequences were removed to address suspected cross-contamination and a sequencing artifact. In a later analysis, a clonal expansion index was calculated for each public chain from normalized within-repertoire ranks of inferred template counts. Generation probabilities in a later analysis came from a VDJ recombination model fitted to out-of-frame rearrangements, and those results were checked against IGoR. In a later analysis, TCR-TCR, TCR-HLA and TCR-CMV co-occurrence was scored with hypergeometric tests, and a repertoire-size bias correction was applied to TCR pairs. False discovery rates were estimated in a later analysis by permuting HLA or CMV assignments 20 times. In a later analysis, co-occurring TCRs were grouped with DBSCAN, and TCRdist sequence similarity was added when clustering was performed within HLA-allele-positive subsets. Repertoires with fewer than 30,000 or more than 120,000 public chains were left out of co-occurrence clustering, as were five repertoires with anomalous nucleotide sharing. TCRdb mirrors the immuneACCESS table, restricted to in-frame sequences. Some clones are absent from its copies; in checked studies, under half trace to an unresolved V gene, and the reason for the others is unknown. V, J and clone size derive from that table, while D and trimming were established from the DNA sequence. The sample table lists 95,000 to 150,000 clones, approximately 80% of them with a count of one. The biggest ten clones account for around 3.5% of the sample.

The cohort consisted of hundreds of healthy bone marrow donors. Cohort members were all nominally healthy when sampled, although unrecorded immune exposures were likely present. Of the approximately 700 cohort members, around 300 had a positive CMV serostatus and just over 350 had a negative one, while no CMV serostatus was recorded for the donor. A peripheral blood sample was provided by each donor, and peripheral blood mononuclear cells were used for TCR beta sequencing. Genomic DNA extraction from the blood cell samples was performed with the Qiagen DNeasy Blood Extraction Kit. Trimming takes 7 bases from V and 1 base from J, and the germline ends sit 14 bases apart. The CDR3 holds 15 amino acids from the cysteine to the phenylalanine. Just CDR3 DNA is preserved here, 45 bases in frame from base 1. Via the germline V gene (reference sequence), CDR1 is LNHDA and CDR2 SQIVND. For this clone: Its cognate antigen has yet to be identified. The record has no base qualities; no much larger clone is one base away.

The sequenced material came from PBMCs. The clonotype originates from a human donor in good health. Recombination connected TRBV19 to TRBJ2-1, and possibly TRBD2, on 6 matching bases. The DNA sequence is given as TGTGCCAGTAAGGCGCTAGCGAATTCCTACAATGAGCAGTTCTTC. Its coded protein is CASKALANSYNEQFF.